This TCR beta chain was sequenced during a study of shared clonotypes between healthy human individuals. Clones were read by immunoSEQ multiplex PCR, and TCRdb kept only the in-frame ones, dropping some. The profile shows about 100,000 clones, 68% of them singletons. The sequenced sample consisted of memory CD8+ T cells sorted from blood. The subset here: CD45RO+ cells pooled with CCR7-negative TemRA cells. The receptor was isolated from a woman in her thirties in good health.

The CDR3 is CASTPGGVEAFF. CDR3 DNA: TGTGCCAGCACTCCAGGGGGGGTTGAAGCTTTCTTT. The chain links TRBV7-9 to TRBJ1-1; TRBD1 agrees at 7 bases. Germline CDR1 and CDR2: SEHNR and FQNEAQ (reference sequence). Unmatched junction bases numbered 6, after V lost 7 bases and J lost 7 bases. The CDR3 is 12 amino acids.